What follows describes a single T cell receptor (beta chain). Its antigen is unidentified. The use of a sample-barcoded 5' primer and a J-beta primer mix characterized a second PCR of roughly 7 to 11 cycles. Via MiXCR, TCRdb re-called the 5' RACE reads, giving one row per CDR3 protein. The data show about 1,400,000 distinct CDR3 sequences, 59% seen once. There were at least 5.5 micrograms of total RNA extracted from every sample. This sample was taken from a study of blood T cells in healthy people across ages. Points from the study as a whole: The long-lived group displayed more naive CD4+ cells, plus higher diversity, than the aged donors did. The CMV status of each donor remained undetermined, and this could have confounded shifts in expanded clonotypes.

Germline CDR1 reads DFQATT; CDR2 reads SNEGSKA (reference sequence). The length of the CDR3 is 13 residues. The material sequenced was blood. The source of this sequence is a man in his late teens or twenties in good health. The chain carries TRBV20-1 and TRBJ2-7; 10 bases fit TRBD2. The CDR3 DNA reads TGCAGCGGATCTAGCGGGAGCTCCTACGAGCAGTACTTC. Translated: CSGSSGSSYEQYF.